This T cell receptor (beta chain) was found in a study of shared clonotypes between healthy human individuals. Study observations and caveats: Sample collection involved blood only; tissue repertoires are likely different.

This clone has just a few counts. Its antigen remains unknown. Input per replicate PCR of unsorted PBMC was approximately 300 ng DNA, corresponding to tens of thousands of T cell genomes. Repertoires were generated with immunoSEQ multiplex PCR, while TCRdb's copy carries only in-frame clones and drops some. The repertoire holds around 500,000 clones, with roughly 80% as singletons. Sequencing was performed on PBMCs. This receptor was identified in a woman in her forties in good health. Some clones in this sample may be carry-over from other donors' samples.

CDR3 bases: TGTGCCAGCAGGATCCGGGACAGAGAGACCCAGTACTTC. As protein: CASRIRDRETQYF. The chain is built from TRBV5-4 and TRBJ2-5; 7 bases agree with TRBD1. The germline V gene encodes CDR1 SGHNT and CDR2 YYREEE (reference sequence). After removal of 5 bases from V and 4 bases from J, the junction contained 5 bases not matched to a gene. The CDR3 length is 13 residues.